This T cell receptor (beta chain) was observed in a study of beta chain features in type 1 diabetes. Study context: Taken together, all samples contributed 95 million to 110 million examined sorted cells. Regarding the study as a whole: All four CD4+ subsets from Type 1 diabetes patients carried moderately but significantly shorter TCRB CDR3s. The VDJ junctions of type 1 diabetes patients carried fewer insertions and more deletions. Short templates might get an advantage during PCR, and this would be equal in patients and controls.

Isolation of CD4+ naive, central memory, regulatory and stem cell-like memory cells was achieved by sorting via CD45RO/CCR7/CD25/CD127/CD95/CD27. Reverse transcription of all isolated RNA meant that expressed TCRB transcripts were sequenced. TCRdb's table, derived via immunoSEQ multiplex PCR, lists solely in-frame clones and lacks some. The sample has 130,000 to 150,000 clones; more than 10% are singletons. As for this clone: Its antigen remains unknown.

Unmatched junction bases numbered 11, after V lost 4 bases and J lost 1 base. The CDR3 runs to 16 residues. CDR1 is SQVTM, CDR2 ANQGSEA, per germline. J is TRBJ2-5 and V is TRBV29-1, with 8 bases that match TRBD2. This clonotype was sampled from a man younger than 30 with type 1 diabetes. Sequences were obtained from central memory CD4+ T cells from blood. The chain's CDR3 is CSVGGTVAGSQETQYF. In nucleotides, the CDR3 is TGCAGCGTTGGGGGGACCGTAGCGGGATCCCAAGAGACCCAGTACTTC.